Shown below are 3 T cell receptor beta chains from a single sample sequenced in a study of control samples from healthy donors and cancer patients. Using immunoSEQ multiplex PCR, the repertoire was profiled, and TCRdb retains in-frame clones only, with some absent. Altogether 120,000 or so clones are present, approximately 90% being singletons, with the ten largest covering 8.5% to 10%. The sequencing input was blood. These receptors were obtained from a man younger than 35 in good health.

Points on this clone: Other DNA sequences in the same sample also yield this CDR3. This sequence joins TRBV5-1 and TRBJ2-2, with 8 bases lining up with TRBD1. The J segment lost 4 bases and the V segment lost 3 bases, leaving 5 bases of the junction unmatched. CDR3 length: 15 residues. The germline CDR1 and CDR2 sequences are SGHRS and YFSETQ. The CDR3 sequence: CASSSGQGGTGELFF. In DNA form, the CDR3 reads TGCGCCAGCAGCTCCGGACAGGGCGGCACCGGGGAGCTGTTTTTT. Filled out from reference TRBV5-1 and TRBJ2-2, the complete variable domain reads KAGVTQTPRYLIKTRGQQVTLSCSPISGHRSVSWYQQTPGQGLQFLFEYFSETQRNKGNFPGRFSGRQFSNSRSEMNVSTLELGDSALYLCASSSGQGGTGELFFGEGSRLTVL.

The chain joins TRBV4-1 to TRBJ1-1; 12 bases align to TRBD1. This CDR3 is 19 amino acids long. From germline, CDR1 is MGHRA and CDR2 YSYEKL. With V trimmed by 3 bases and J by 2 bases, 13 bases remained unmatched. This chain's CDR3 is CASSHRLPGQGAFNTEAFF. In DNA, the CDR3 is TGCGCCAGCAGCCACCGCCTGCCGGGACAGGGGGCCTTCAACACTGAAGCTTTCTTT.

CDR3 bases: TGTGCCAGCAGCCGAGAAAGGACTCGCCTATTCACAGGGGAGCAGTTCTTC. Amino acids: CASSRERTRLFTGEQFF. The gene calls are TRBV3-1 (or the pseudogene TRBV3-2) and TRBJ2-1, with D perhaps TRBD1 (6 bases). CDR1 is LGHDT and CDR2 is YNNKEL in the germline V gene (reference sequence). The CDR3 has 17 amino acids. V dropped 4 bases and J dropped 10 bases, with 26 bases sitting between them.